These 12 T cell receptor beta chains were all obtained from the same sample, sequenced in a study of cytomegalovirus exposure and HLA in healthy donors. The study ran its PCR with 60 Vbeta and 13 Jbeta primers. The method was immunoSEQ multiplex PCR; TCRdb's version includes in-frame clones alone and lacks a portion of them. This sample's table has 40,000 to 45,000 clones. The source material was PBMCs. The receptors shown here come from a man in his thirties or forties in good health and CMV-seronegative.

The chain carries TRBV27 and TRBJ1-6; 7 bases map to TRBD1. With 5 bases clipped from V and 10 bases from J, the junction kept 8 bases outside the gene matches. Germline assignment: CDR1 MNHEY and CDR2 SMNVEV (reference sequence). The CDR3 sequence is 14 residues long. CDR3 coding DNA: TGTGCCAGCAGTACGACAGGGATACGGTCACCCCTCCACTTT. As protein: CASSTTGIRSPLHF.

The V and J genes are TRBV5-1 and TRBJ1-1, with unresolved D. The CDR3 spans 14 residues. The V and J ends lost 4 bases and 4 bases respectively, with 14 bases between them. Looked up from germline, CDR1 is SGHRS and CDR2 is YFSETQ. CDR3 loop: CASSPKADGTEAFF. The CDR3 bases are TGCGCCAGCAGCCCCAAAGCGGATGGCACTGAAGCTTTCTTT.

The chain joins TRBV4-2 to TRBJ2-7, with TRBD2 as a possible D gene (6 bases). Per germline, CDR1 LGHNA and CDR2 YNFKEQ. The CDR3 is 14 amino acids. V was shortened by 1 base and J by 2 bases, with 9 bases between the two germline ends. The CDR3 reads CASSQVAVTYEQYF. The CDR3 DNA reads as TGTGCCAGCAGCCAAGTAGCGGTGACCTACGAGCAGTACTTC.

J is TRBJ2-7 and V is TRBV5-6, with 10 positions matching TRBD1. The ends lost 6 bases at V and 2 bases at J; junction bases unmatched: 8. This CDR3 has 15 residues. Germline V gene data show CDR1 as SGHDT and CDR2 as YYEEEE. In nucleotides, the CDR3 is TGTGCCAGCACCTCAAAGGGACAGGGGCCCTACGAGCAGTACTTC. Its translation: CASTSKGQGPYEQYF. The variable domain in full, completed from reference TRBV5-6 and TRBJ2-7, reads DAGVTQSPTHLIKTRGQQVTLRCSPKSGHDTVSWYQQALGQGPQFIFQYYEEEERQRGNFPDRFSGHQFPNYSSELNVNALLLGDSALYLCASTSKGQGPYEQYFGPGTRLTVT.

The chain employs TRBV11-3 and TRBJ2-1, with TRBD2 matching 8 bases. Germline lookup yields CDR1 SGHNT and CDR2 YENEEA. J gave up 7 bases and V 4 bases, and 9 bases lay outside the gene matches. The CDR3 runs to 15 residues. CDR3 sequence reads: CASSSSGGARNEQFF. CDR3 nucleotide sequence: TGTGCCAGCAGCTCTTCGGGGGGGGCTAGGAATGAGCAGTTCTTC. The whole variable domain, remainder taken from reference TRBV11-3 and TRBJ2-1, is EAGVVQSPRYKIIEKKQPVAFWCNPISGHNTLYWYLQNLGQGPELLIRYENEEAVDDSQLPKDRFSAERLKGVDSTLKIQPAELGDSAVYLCASSSSGGARNEQFFGPGTRLTVL.

The rearrangement uses TRBV7-3 and TRBJ2-2; 11 bases map to TRBD1. J lost 4 bases, V lost 1 base, and 5 bases had no gene match. Germline V gene sequence: CDR1 SGHTA, CDR2 FQGTGA. This CDR3 is 17 amino acids long. Here the CDR3 reads CASSLNGQGAGTGELFF. CDR3 sequence (DNA): TGTGCCAGCAGCTTAAATGGACAGGGGGCAGGCACCGGGGAGCTGTTTTTT.

This sequence joins TRBV6-5 and TRBJ1-1; maybe TRBD1 (5 bases). The CDR3 contains 14 residues. With 2 bases removed from V and 4 bases from J, the gap between germline ends came to 11 bases. Germline CDR1 MNHEY, CDR2 SVGAGI. The CDR3 spells CASSYRGSGTEAFF. The CDR3 region has the DNA TGTGCCAGCAGTTACCGGGGGTCAGGCACTGAAGCTTTCTTT.

In the case of this clone: The sample has other DNA sequences that encode this CDR3 too. The V call is TRBV29-1, the J call TRBJ1-4; 11 bases match TRBD1. CDR3 length: 16 amino acids. V shed 1 base and J 6 bases; nucleotides not matched to a gene: 7. In germline, CDR1 is SQVTM, CDR2 ANQGSEA. The CDR3 is CSVEVGQGVKHEKLFF. The DNA of the CDR3 is TGCAGCGTTGAAGTGGGACAGGGGGTCAAACATGAAAAACTGTTTTTT.

The CDR3 sequence is CASSTLAGGRETQYF. Written as DNA, the CDR3 is TGTGCCAGCAGTACGTTGGCGGGGGGCCGGGAGACCCAGTACTTC. This chain uses TRBV5-5 with TRBJ2-5; TRBD2 matches at 8 bases. Germline-derived CDR1 and CDR2 are SGHKS and YYEKEE (reference sequence). The J segment lost 5 bases and the V segment lost 5 bases, leaving 11 bases of the junction unmatched. CDR3 size: 15 residues.

The J gene is TRBJ1-2, the V gene TRBV29-1, with D uncertain. V lost 1 base to trimming and J lost 8 bases, with 11 bases between them. This CDR3 contains 12 residues. Germline V gives CDR1 SQVTM, CDR2 ANQGSEA. Here the CDR3 DNA reads TGCAGCGTTGAAGCTCGACCGGGAGGCTACACCTTC. Amino acid sequence: CSVEARPGGYTF.

This chain links TRBV10-2 with TRBJ1-4; the match to TRBD1 covers 7 bases. The CDR3 is made up of 12 amino acids. Germline lookup yields CDR1 WSHSY and CDR2 SAAADI. The V gene end was trimmed by 7 bases and the J gene end by 5 bases; junction bases not matched to a gene: 1. CDR3 loop: CASKQGNEKLFF. The CDR3 DNA sequence: TGCGCCAGCAAACAGGGGAATGAAAAACTGTTTTTT.

The J gene is TRBJ1-5, the V gene TRBV5-5; 9 positions agree with TRBD1. The CDR3 has 15 residues. Trimming cost V 4 bases and J 9 bases; bases outside gene matches: 11. Germline V gene data show CDR1 as SGHKS and CDR2 as YYEKEE (reference sequence). DNA for the CDR3: TGTGCCAGCAGCGTGGACAGGGGCAGTGGGCTGCCCCAGCATTTT. Translation gives CASSVDRGSGLPQHF. Based on the CDR3 plus reference TRBV5-5 and TRBJ1-5, the full variable domain is DAGVTQSPTHLIKTRGQQVTLRCSPISGHKSVSWYQQVLGQGPQFIFQYYEKEERGRGNFPDRFSARQFPNYSSELNVNALLLGDSALYLCASSVDRGSGLPQHFGDGTRLSIL.